This record covers a single T cell receptor beta chain. This specimen comes from a study of OX40 agonist ivuxolimab in advanced cancers. Study-level information: Patients in dose escalation had liver, melanoma, kidney or head and neck cancers. Patients were roughly 87% male with ages about 23 to 79, mean 60.

Anyone with autoimmune disease history or systemic immunosuppression was excluded. The CDR3 extends over 12 amino acids. Germline V gives CDR1 MNHEY, CDR2 SVGAGI. V was cut by 7 bases and J by 7 bases, with 13 bases left in between. Repertoires were generated with immunoSEQ multiplex PCR, while TCRdb's copy carries only in-frame clones and drops some. The data contain roughly 49,000 clones, almost 80% of them singletons. J is TRBJ2-5 and V is TRBV6-5; D is perhaps TRBD2 (6 bases). The TCR sequence derives from an adult with an advanced solid tumor such as melanoma, head and neck, liver or kidney cancer. The sample in question was CD4+ or CD8+ T cells sorted from blood, obtained in a trial of the OX40 agonist ivuxolimab. The CDR3 spells CASNGGLGTQYF. DNA of the CDR3: TGTGCCAGCAATGGAGGGTTGGGGACCCAGTACTTC.